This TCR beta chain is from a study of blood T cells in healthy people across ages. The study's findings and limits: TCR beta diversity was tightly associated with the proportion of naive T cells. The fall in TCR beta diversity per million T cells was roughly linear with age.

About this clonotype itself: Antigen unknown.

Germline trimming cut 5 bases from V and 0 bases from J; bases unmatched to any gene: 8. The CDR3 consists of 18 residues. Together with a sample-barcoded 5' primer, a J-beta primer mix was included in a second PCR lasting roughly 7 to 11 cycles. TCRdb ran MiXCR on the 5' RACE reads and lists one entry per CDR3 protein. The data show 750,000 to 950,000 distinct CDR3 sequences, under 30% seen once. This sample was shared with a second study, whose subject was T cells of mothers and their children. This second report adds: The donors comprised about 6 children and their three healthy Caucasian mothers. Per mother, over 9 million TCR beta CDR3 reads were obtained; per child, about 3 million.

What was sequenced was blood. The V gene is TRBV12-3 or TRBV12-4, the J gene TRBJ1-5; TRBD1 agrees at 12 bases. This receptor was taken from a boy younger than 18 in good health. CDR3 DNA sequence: TGTGCCAGCAGTAAGGGGGACAGGGGGCGCGGTAGCAATCAGCCCCAGCATTTT. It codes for CASSKGDRGRGSNQPQHF.